Listed here are 24 T cell receptor beta chains from one sample, sequenced in a study of blood T cell repertoires in COVID-19. The assay was immunoSEQ multiplex PCR, and TCRdb's table has in-frame clones only and misses some. The sample includes about 28,000 clones, around 86% of them seen just once. The sequenced sample consisted of peripheral blood. The receptors originated from a human donor in a cohort sampled during active COVID-19.

The count of this clone is one. The chain uses TRBV5-4 and TRBJ2-5, with 8 bases that match TRBD2. The length of the CDR3 is 15 residues. The V gene end was trimmed by 5 bases and the J gene end by 5 bases; junction bases not matched to a gene: 11. Germline-derived CDR1 and CDR2 are SGHNT and YYREEE (reference sequence). Here the CDR3 reads CASRNRGGVSETQYF. In DNA, the CDR3 is TGTGCCAGCAGGAACCGGGGGGGCGTTTCGGAGACCCAGTACTTC.

The genes are TRBV18 and TRBJ2-7; D is perhaps TRBD2 (6 bases). The germline V gene encodes CDR1 KGHSH and CDR2 LQKENI. With 4 bases removed from V and 2 bases from J, the gap between germline ends came to 18 bases. CDR3 length equals 16 residues. CDR3 region: CASSRGRGSGPYEQYF. CDR3 DNA: TGTGCCAGCTCACGGGGGAGAGGGAGCGGGCCCTACGAGCAGTACTTC.

The rearrangement joins TRBV6-6 to TRBJ1-5; 7 bases match TRBD1. The germline V gene encodes CDR1 MNHNY and CDR2 SVGAGI (reference sequence). The CDR3 has 15 residues. The V segment lost 4 bases and the J segment 3 bases; nucleotides outside the gene matches: 6. CDR3 residues: CASSSRQGNNQPQHF. CDR3 DNA sequence: TGTGCCAGCAGTTCCAGACAGGGAAACAATCAGCCCCAGCATTTT.

The chain couples TRBV5-1 to TRBJ2-7, with 7 bases identical to TRBD1. V trimming: 0 bases; J trimming: 4 bases; junction bases outside the gene matches: 4. This CDR3 is built from 14 residues. Germline V lookup: CDR1 SGHRS, CDR2 YFSETQ. The CDR3 nucleotides are TGCGCCAGCAGCTTGGGAGACAGGGTTTACGAGCAGTACTTC. Protein: CASSLGDRVYEQYF.

The CDR3 protein is CASSTVAGPYNEQFF. CDR3 nucleotides: TGTGCCAGCAGCACCGTAGCGGGGCCGTACAATGAGCAGTTCTTC. J is TRBJ2-1 and V is TRBV7-3; 8 bases are a match to TRBD2. V trimming: 5 bases; J trimming: 4 bases; junction bases outside the gene matches: 7. This CDR3 is 15 amino acids long. Germline CDR1 and CDR2: SGHTA and FQGTGA.

The chain employs TRBV6-2 or TRBV6-3 and TRBJ1-5, with D perhaps TRBD1 (6 bases). There are 16 residues in the CDR3. From germline, CDR1 is MNHEY and CDR2 SVGEGT. V lost 6 bases to trimming and J lost 6 bases, with 21 bases between them. DNA of the CDR3: TGTGCCAGCAGCCCCCGCGGCAGGGGTTTCCCTCAGCCCCAGCATTTT. This gives the protein CASSPRGRGFPQPQHF.

The chain has TRBV11-2 and TRBJ1-1; a possible D gene is TRBD1 (5 bases). Germline lookup yields CDR1 SGHAT and CDR2 FQNNGV. V gave up 5 bases and J gave up 1 base, with 26 bases separating them. The CDR3 has 19 amino acids. CDR3 residues: CASSHGGAGRTAKNTEAFF. The CDR3 region has the DNA TGTGCCAGCAGCCACGGAGGGGCAGGGAGAACCGCGAAGAACACTGAAGCTTTCTTT.

Ten or more counts support this clone. The chain carries TRBV6-6 and TRBJ2-7; D might be TRBD1 (6 bases). The germline gives CDR1 MNHNY, CDR2 SVGAGI (reference sequence). Trimming took 6 bases from V and 7 from J, leaving 19 bases between them. CDR3 length: 14 amino acids. CDR3 DNA: TGTGCCAGCAGCGTAAAGGCACAGGGTGGAGAGCAGTACTTC. Amino acid sequence: CASSVKAQGGEQYF.

This clone was detected only a few times. The V call is TRBV10-3, the J call TRBJ1-6; TRBD1 might be the D (5 bases). The CDR3 consists of 17 residues. V gave up 0 bases and J gave up 5 bases, with 14 bases separating them. The V gene's germline CDR1 is ENHRY and CDR2 SYGVKD. The CDR3 sequence: CAISESWRDPNNSPLHF. The CDR3 nucleotides read TGTGCCATCAGTGAGTCGTGGAGGGACCCCAATAATTCACCCCTCCACTTT.

V gene TRBV11-3 combines with J gene TRBJ1-2, with D perhaps TRBD1 (5 bases). The CDR3 runs to 15 residues. The V and J ends lost 2 bases and 8 bases respectively, with 18 bases between them. The germline V gene has CDR1 SGHNT and CDR2 YENEEA. The CDR3 DNA sequence: TGTGCCAGCAGCTTACCACTCTCAGGGATTGAGGGCTACACCTTC. Its translation: CASSLPLSGIEGYTF.

The chain employs TRBV5-1 and TRBJ1-6, with TRBD1 as a possible D gene (6 bases). Germline assignment: CDR1 SGHRS and CDR2 YFSETQ. Trimming removed 0 bases from V and 13 bases from J, with 8 bases in between. This CDR3 spans 12 amino acids. Here the CDR3 DNA reads TGCGCCAGCAGCTTGGAGCAGGGGCCCCTCCACTTT. Translation gives CASSLEQGPLHF.

The V gene is TRBV4-1, the J gene TRBJ2-7; TRBD1 agrees at 8 bases. V was clipped by 0 bases and J by 2 bases; unmatched bases: 3. There are 15 residues in the CDR3. In germline, CDR1 is MGHRA, CDR2 YSYEKL. The CDR3 region has the DNA TGCGCCAGCAGCCAAGATCAGGGGGCGGCCTACGAGCAGTACTTC. Residues: CASSQDQGAAYEQYF.

A word on this clone: One end of the junction varies from germline; a read error may be responsible. Other DNA sequences in this sample translate to the same CDR3. The rearrangement joins TRBV15 to TRBJ1-5; TRBD1 matches at 9 bases. Germline V gene sequence: CDR1 LNHNV, CDR2 YYDKDF (reference sequence). The CDR3 contains 15 residues. The CDR3 bases are TGTGCTACCAGCAGAGGGGACAGGGGCAATCAGCCCCAGCATTTT. It encodes CATSRGDRGNQPQHF.

This chain links TRBV11-2 with TRBJ2-1, with D possibly matching TRBD2 (6 bases). The CDR3 has 12 residues. V was shortened by 1 base and J by 8 bases, with 6 bases between the two germline ends. CDR1 is SGHAT and CDR2 is FQNNGV in the germline V gene. CDR3 protein: CASSLGGDEQFF. The CDR3 DNA follows: TGTGCCAGCAGCTTAGGCGGGGATGAGCAGTTCTTC. Complete variable domain (other parts from reference TRBV11-2 and TRBJ2-1): EAGVAQSPRYKIIEKRQSVAFWCNPISGHATLYWYQQILGQGPKLLIQFQNNGVVDDSQLPKDRFSAERLKGVDSTLKIQPAKLEDSAVYLCASSLGGDEQFFGPGTRLTVL.

This clone occurred a few times. The chain uses TRBV6-5 and TRBJ1-1; D not certain. Germline CDR1 and CDR2: MNHEY and SVGAGI. V was clipped by 0 bases and J by 1 base, with 12 bases between them. This CDR3 contains 16 residues. The CDR3 DNA is TGTGCCAGCAGTTACTCGAGATGGCAGGCGAACACTGAAGCTTTCTTT. This gives the protein CASSYSRWQANTEAFF.

The chain employs TRBV4-1 and TRBJ1-3; maybe TRBD1 (5 bases). V lost 5 bases and J 0 bases, leaving 14 bases between the germline ends. CDR3 length: 16 amino acids. CDR1 MGHRA and CDR2 YSYEKL come from the germline V gene. In nucleotides, the CDR3 is TGCGCCAGCAGCGATTACACGGGGGGCTCTGGAAACACCATATATTTT. It specifies CASSDYTGGSGNTIYF.

This rearrangement joins TRBV5-4 to TRBJ1-4; D unresolved. Germline values: CDR1 SGHNT, CDR2 YYREEE (reference sequence). This CDR3 has 15 amino acids. The V end was cut by 3 bases, the J end by 6 bases, with 15 bases between. CDR3 in DNA: TGTGCCAGCAGCTCATCCCGGGATAAGTATGAAAAACTGTTTTTT. The encoded protein is CASSSSRDKYEKLFF.

For the CDR3, the DNA is TGTGCCAGCAGCCCGGACAGGGGGCGAGGTGAAAAACTGTTTTTT. Translated: CASSPDRGRGEKLFF. V and J are TRBV7-8 and TRBJ1-4, with 11 bases fitting TRBD1. CDR3 length: 15 amino acids. With 5 bases clipped from V and 7 bases from J, the junction kept 6 bases outside the gene matches. Germline V gives CDR1 SGHVS, CDR2 FQNEAQ.

V gene TRBV9 combines with J gene TRBJ2-3; the match to TRBD2 covers 7 bases. Germline trimming cut 3 bases from V and 3 bases from J; bases unmatched to any gene: 7. Germline CDR1 is SGDLS and CDR2 is YYNGEE. The CDR3 consists of 15 residues. The CDR3 DNA follows: TGTGCCAGCAGCGCGGGGGGAGGCGGGACAGATACGCAGTATTTT. Translation: CASSAGGGGTDTQYF.

The chain uses TRBV30 and TRBJ2-2; possibly TRBD1 for D (6 bases). CDR1 and CDR2 (germline): GTSNPN, SVGIG (reference sequence). V gave up 1 base and J gave up 6 bases, with 9 bases separating them. The CDR3 is 13 residues long. As DNA, the CDR3 is TGTGCCTGGAGTGATTGGGGGCCCGGGGAGCTGTTTTTT. Its translation is CAWSDWGPGELFF.

The V call is TRBV6-2 or TRBV6-3, the J call TRBJ1-5; no clear D gene. CDR1 and CDR2 from the germline V gene are MNHEY and SVGEGT. Trimming took off 2 bases at V and 2 bases at J, with 7 bases between the two ends. This CDR3 is 14 amino acids long. This chain's CDR3 is CASSYREGNQPQHF. DNA for the CDR3: TGTGCCAGCAGTTACCGGGAGGGCAATCAGCCCCAGCATTTT.

This chain links TRBV10-2 with TRBJ1-5; 9 bases align to TRBD1. The CDR3 has 16 amino acids. Losses at the gene ends were 2 bases for V and 3 bases for J; bases not matched to a gene: 5. Germline lookup yields CDR1 WSHSY and CDR2 SAAADI. The CDR3 nucleotides are TGCGCCAGCAGTGAGACGGGACAGGGCCTCAATCAGCCCCAGCATTTT. It yields the protein CASSETGQGLNQPQHF.

There are a few counts of this clone. The J gene is TRBJ2-2, the V gene TRBV7-9; a possible D gene is TRBD1 (5 bases). The V gene lost 5 bases and the J gene lost 4 bases, with 11 bases spanning the gap. Germline-derived CDR1 and CDR2 are SEHNR and FQNEAQ (reference sequence). This CDR3 comprises 14 residues. The CDR3 loop reads CASSPRVSTGELFF. CDR3 DNA sequence: TGTGCCAGCAGCCCCAGGGTTTCCACCGGGGAGCTGTTTTTT.

The rearrangement links TRBV7-2 to TRBJ2-1, with a possible D match to TRBD1 (6 bases). Germline assignment: CDR1 SGHTA and CDR2 FQGNSA. The CDR3 length is 15 residues. With 1 base removed from V and 1 base from J, the gap between germline ends came to 8 bases. The CDR3 DNA reads as TGTGCCAGCAGCTTAGGAACAGGGTCCTACAATGAGCAGTTCTTC. Translating it yields CASSLGTGSYNEQFF.